The entry that follows covers one TCR beta chain sequence. Primers for the PCR totalled 60 Vbeta and 13 Jbeta. Here immunoSEQ multiplex PCR was the method, and the copy in TCRdb shows in-frame clones only, minus some. The sample consists of 95,000 to 150,000 clones, roughly 78% of them appearing once. There are 13 residues in the CDR3. Trimming stripped 2 bases from V and 7 bases from J, with 10 bases between. CDR1 is ENHRY, CDR2 SYGVKD, per germline. This entry is derived from a study of cytomegalovirus exposure and HLA in healthy donors. This TCR came from a man aged 30 to 45 in good health and CMV-seronegative. The specimen was PBMCs. This chain joins TRBV10-3 and TRBJ2-3; D is unclear. The chain's CDR3 is CAISETARNTQYF. CDR3 in DNA: TGTGCCATCAGTGAGACCGCCAGGAATACGCAGTATTTT.